The 6 T cell receptor beta chains below all came from one sample that was sequenced in a study of blood T cell repertoires in COVID-19. Measured with immunoSEQ multiplex PCR; TCRdb has only the in-frame clones, and not every one. Of approximately 240,000 clones in the sample, 83% were seen once. The material sequenced was peripheral blood. The source of these receptors is a woman in her twenties or thirties with COVID-19, enrolled during active disease.

This clone was counted a few times. V is TRBV7-3 and J is TRBJ2-5; D ambiguous. V was clipped by 6 bases and J by 5 bases, with 16 bases between them. Looked up from germline, CDR1 is SGHTA and CDR2 is FQGTGA. The length of the CDR3 is 14 residues. CDR3 nucleotides: TGTGCCAGCAGTCCCCTCCCCCGTGGCGAGACCCAGTACTTC. The encoded protein is CASSPLPRGETQYF.

The chain uses TRBV30 and TRBJ1-1, with no clear D. Germline V CDR1 and CDR2: GTSNPN, SVGIG (reference sequence). Trimming removed 8 bases from V and 1 base from J, with 20 bases in between. The CDR3 sequence is 15 residues long. CDR3 DNA: TGTGCCCTCCTTCCGGCGATTCGGAGGAACACTGAAGCTTTCTTT. Amino acid sequence: CALLPAIRRNTEAFF. Full variable domain (outside the CDR3, taken from reference TRBV30 and TRBJ1-1): SQTIHQWPATLVQPVGSPLSLECTVEGTSNPNLYWYRQAAGRGLQLLFYSVGIGQISSEVPQNLSASRPQDRQFILSSKKLLLSDSGFYLCALLPAIRRNTEAFFGQGTRLTVV.

Only one count was recorded for this clone. The rearrangement joins TRBV6-2 or TRBV6-3 to TRBJ2-1; a possible D gene is TRBD1 (5 bases). Trimming took off 2 bases at V and 3 bases at J, with 17 bases between the two ends. Germline CDR1 MNHEY, CDR2 SVGEGT. This CDR3 spans 17 amino acids. This CDR3 is CASSYPADSSNYNEQFF. CDR3 sequence (DNA): TGTGCCAGCAGTTACCCCGCTGACAGCTCGAACTACAATGAGCAGTTCTTC.

This clone was seen once. The gene calls are TRBV4-3 and TRBJ1-5; TRBD1 matches 7 bases. This CDR3 has 17 amino acids. J gave up 11 bases and V 0 bases, and 16 bases lay outside the gene matches. The V gene's germline CDR1 is LGHNA and CDR2 YSLEER. The CDR3 region has the DNA TGCGCCAGCAGCCAAGATGGCTCAGGGGGACGAGCTACAGCCCAGCATTTT. This translates into CASSQDGSGGRATAQHF.

The CDR3 coding sequence is TGTGCCAGCAGCTTAGTTCTCAGTCAGGGGACAGATACGCAGTATTTT. Protein product: CASSLVLSQGTDTQYF. The chain recombines TRBV7-2 with TRBJ2-3, with a possible D match to TRBD1 (6 bases). Between the trimmed V and J ends, which lost 1 base and 3 bases, there was a span of 14 bases. Looked up from germline, CDR1 is SGHTA and CDR2 is FQGNSA. There are 16 residues in the CDR3.

The chain combines TRBV7-2 with TRBJ1-2; perhaps TRBD1 as D (5 bases). This CDR3 region has 17 residues. The germline gives CDR1 SGHTA, CDR2 FQGNSA. Trimming removed 4 bases from V and 0 bases from J, with 18 bases in between. The CDR3 protein is CASSSTLADRTNYGYTF. The CDR3 DNA reads as TGTGCCAGCAGCTCTACCTTAGCCGACAGAACTAACTATGGCTACACCTTC.